Detailed here is one T cell receptor beta chain. This entry comes from a study of blood T cell repertoires in COVID-19. At the level of the study: From the United States, Italy and Spain came samples of acute and convalescent COVID-19. PBMCs, B-cell-depleted T cells, or T cells were the source of the cDNA or gDNA that made up the material.

How the authors handled the data: Researchers report that nucleated cell counts were estimated from reference gene primer amplification. This table comes from immunoSEQ multiplex PCR, and its TCRdb copy is limited to in-frame clones, with some not included. The V and J calls and clone size were taken over from that table, and D and trimming were inferred from the DNA. The sample holds tens of thousands of clones; about 85% are singletons and the top ten take around 17%. Germline V gives CDR1 LNHDA, CDR2 SQIVND (reference sequence). The length of the CDR3 is 16 residues. V was pared by 4 bases and J by 9 bases, with 14 bases of the junction left unmatched.

The chain couples TRBV19 to TRBJ1-4; TRBD1 matches 7 bases. The receptor's source is a human donor in a cohort sampled during active COVID-19. The sample taken for sequencing was peripheral blood. The CDR3 sequence is CASSTTRQGKEQKLFF. In nucleotides, the CDR3 is TGTGCCAGTAGTACCACCCGACAGGGAAAGGAACAAAAACTGTTTTTT.